This is a list of T cell receptor beta chains from one sample in a study of blood T cell repertoires in COVID-19. Using immunoSEQ multiplex PCR, the repertoire was profiled, and TCRdb retains in-frame clones only, with some absent. The sample lists 150,000 to 200,000 clones, more than 75% occurring once. The sequencing input was PBMCs or T cells enriched from blood (not recorded which). The receptors derive from a woman in her forties or fifties with acute COVID-19. The CDR3 runs from the conserved cysteine through the conserved F or W. Each record gives: clone size, J gene, CDR3 length, D gene, V gene, CDR3 DNA, CDR3 protein. D genes are given only for firm matches. Size is omitted from some rows. Given values are once, few, many or a class for expanded clones.

.,TRBJ2-1,16,TRBD2,TRBV6-5,TGTGCCAGCAGTTCAGTTGCCGGGACTACAAACAATGAGCAGTTCTTC,CASSSVAGTTNNEQFF
.,TRBJ1-1,14,.,TRBV2,TGTGCCAGCAGTGGCACAGGGTTTTTGGCTGAAGCTTTCTTT,CASSGTGFLAEAFF
.,TRBJ1-2,12,.,TRBV2,TGTGCCAGCATGGGCAGGGCGATCGGCTACACCTTC,CASMGRAIGYTF
.,TRBJ1-1,14,.,TRBV5-4,TGTGCCAGCAGACCAAACAGGTCCCCTCTTGAAGCTTTCTTT,CASRPNRSPLEAFF
few,TRBJ1-4,17,.,TRBV9,TGTGCCAGCAGCCCCCTGGGGCCTCTCTCTGGGGATGAAAAACTGTTTTTT,CASSPLGPLSGDEKLFF
.,TRBJ1-5,14,.,TRBV28,TGTGCCAGCATCAGCGGGGGTGGCAATCAGCCCCAGCATTTT,CASISGGGNQPQHF
.,TRBJ1-1,15,.,TRBV18,TGTGCCAGCTCACGCAGACAGAAAATGAACACTGAAGCTTTCTTT,CASSRRQKMNTEAFF
few,TRBJ1-5,12,.,TRBV6-5,TGTGCCAGCGGGCGAGGGAATCAGCCCCAGCATTTT,CASGRGNQPQHF
.,TRBJ2-1,17,TRBD2,TRBV7-6,TGTGCCAGCAGTCGATCCCCGGGACTAGCGGGGGGAAATGAGCAGTTCTTC,CASSRSPGLAGGNEQFF
once,TRBJ2-1,14,TRBD2,TRBV3-1/TRBV3-2,TGTGCCAGCGGACGGACTAGCGGGGAAAATGAGCAGTTCTTC,CASGRTSGENEQFF
.,TRBJ1-3,13,.,TRBV7-9,TGTGCCAGCAGCCTATCCGAGCGAAACACCATATATTTT,CASSLSERNTIYF
.,TRBJ2-3,16,.,TRBV29-1,TGCAGCGTTGAGGGCTCGTCTGGGTTTAGCACAGATACGCAGTATTTT,CSVEGSSGFSTDTQYF
.,TRBJ1-1,14,.,TRBV11-1,TGTGCCAGCAGCTTATTACAGGAGAACACTGAAGCTTTCTTT,CASSLLQENTEAFF
.,TRBJ1-3,17,.,TRBV5-3,TGTGCCAGAAGCTTTAACGCCACAGCCCACTCTGGAAACACCATATATTTT,CARSFNATAHSGNTIYF
.,TRBJ1-5,17,.,TRBV19,TGTGCCAGTAGCCAGCGGGGACGGCCAGATAGCAATCAGCCCCAGCATTTT,CASSQRGRPDSNQPQHF
.,TRBJ2-3,13,.,TRBV19,TGTGCCAGTAGTAAAACAGGGACAGATACGCAGTATTTT,CASSKTGTDTQYF
.,TRBJ1-2,15,.,TRBV28,TGTGCCAGCAGTTCCGGGGGGGCGAAGAACTATGGCTACACCTTC,CASSSGGAKNYGYTF
.,TRBJ2-6,13,.,TRBV6-6,TGTGCCACCGACAGCTCTGGGGCCAACGTCCTGACTTTC,CATDSSGANVLTF
.,TRBJ1-2,14,.,TRBV24-1,TGTGCCACCAGTGAACACACGACTAACTATGGCTACACCTTC,CATSEHTTNYGYTF
few,TRBJ1-5,15,.,TRBV3-1/TRBV3-2,TGTGCCAGCAGCCAAGTTGGGGGCAGGGGACAGCCCCAGCATTTT,CASSQVGGRGQPQHF
.,TRBJ1-2,12,TRBD1,TRBV19,TGTGCCAGTAGTCAGGGACAGTATGGCTACACCTTC,CASSQGQYGYTF
.,TRBJ2-5,15,TRBD1,TRBV5-1,TGCGCCAGCAGCATCGGACAGGGGGGACAAGAGACCCAGTACTTC,CASSIGQGGQETQYF
.,TRBJ1-3,18,TRBD1,TRBV24-1,TGTGCCACCAGTGATTCGGACGGGACAGGAACCTCTGGAAACACCATATATTTT,CATSDSDGTGTSGNTIYF
.,TRBJ1-1,14,.,TRBV5-1,TGCGCCAGCAGCCCCGGGGGTACGAACACTGAAGCTTTCTTT,CASSPGGTNTEAFF
.,TRBJ2-5,17,TRBD2,TRBV4-2,TGTGCCAGCAGCCCCGCACTAGCGGGGGCCTTCCAAGAGACCCAGTACTTC,CASSPALAGAFQETQYF
.,TRBJ2-5,16,.,TRBV7-9,TGTGCCAGCAGCTCTCTGTCGTTCGGGACTCCCATGGCCCAGTACTTC,CASSSLSFGTPMAQYF
.,TRBJ2-3,13,.,TRBV10-1,TGCGCCAGCAGCCCCGGGGACACAGATACGCAGTATTTT,CASSPGDTDTQYF
.,TRBJ2-1,13,.,TRBV7-9,TGTGCCAGCAGCTTAGGACAGGAGAATGAGCAGTTCTTC,CASSLGQENEQFF
once,TRBJ1-6,15,.,TRBV6-5,TGTGCCAGCACCGCCGGCGGGGGGGTTAATTCACCCCTCCACTTT,CASTAGGGVNSPLHF
.,TRBJ1-3,17,TRBD1,TRBV7-2,TGTGCCAGCAGCTTTGGACAGGGGGCAGTCTCTGGAAACACCATATATTTT,CASSFGQGAVSGNTIYF
.,TRBJ2-1,15,.,TRBV5-8,TGTGCCAGCAGCCGCGGTCCGGGGTCCTACAATGAGCAGTTCTTC,CASSRGPGSYNEQFF
.,TRBJ1-5,19,TRBD1,TRBV28,TGTGCCAGCAGTTTAACTGGGGGCAGGGGGCCCTTCAGCAATCAGCCCCAGCATTTT,CASSLTGGRGPFSNQPQHF
.,TRBJ2-1,12,.,TRBV24-1,TGTGCCACCAGCCCGGGGGGCGATGAGCAGTTCTTC,CATSPGGDEQFF
.,TRBJ1-3,19,TRBD1,TRBV7-2,TGTGCCAGCAGCCCCGAAGCCTTATTTTCGGCAGGGGGGAGAAACACCATATATTTT,CASSPEALFSAGGRNTIYF
.,TRBJ1-1,15,.,TRBV5-1,TGCGCCAGCAGCCCCACCCAGGAAATGAACACTGAAGCTTTCTTT,CASSPTQEMNTEAFF
.,TRBJ1-1,14,TRBD1,TRBV6-5,TGTGCCAGCTACCCTTACCTCGACAGGGATGAAGCTTTCTTT,CASYPYLDRDEAFF
.,TRBJ1-3,15,.,TRBV27,TGTGCCAGCAGCCCCCCAGTACACTCTGGAAACACCATATATTTT,CASSPPVHSGNTIYF